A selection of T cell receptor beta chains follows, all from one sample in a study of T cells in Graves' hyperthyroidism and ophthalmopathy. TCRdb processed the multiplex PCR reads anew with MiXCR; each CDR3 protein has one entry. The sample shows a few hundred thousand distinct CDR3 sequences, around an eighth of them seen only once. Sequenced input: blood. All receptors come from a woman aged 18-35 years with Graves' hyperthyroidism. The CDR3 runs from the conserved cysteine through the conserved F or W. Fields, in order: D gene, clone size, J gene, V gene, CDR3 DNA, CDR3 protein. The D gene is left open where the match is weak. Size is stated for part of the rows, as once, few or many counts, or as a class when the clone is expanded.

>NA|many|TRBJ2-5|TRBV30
TGTGCCTGGAGCCGAAGGGCGGGAACGAGGGAGACCCAGTACTTC
CAWSRRAGTRETQYF
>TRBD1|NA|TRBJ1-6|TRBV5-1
TGCGCCAGCAGCTTGGCCCAACAGGGGTGGGATTCACCCCTCCACTTT
CASSLAQQGWDSPLHF
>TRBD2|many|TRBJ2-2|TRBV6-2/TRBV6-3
TGTGCCAGCAGTTACTCGAAGTTCCCTAGCGGCGAGAGGGAGCTGTTTTTT
CASSYSKFPSGERELFF
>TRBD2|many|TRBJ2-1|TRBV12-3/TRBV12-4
TGTGCCAGCCACCTTGGGACTATGCGGGAGAATGAGCAGTTCTTC
CASHLGTMRENEQFF
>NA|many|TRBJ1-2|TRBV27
TGTGCCAGCAGTTTGACAGCTAGCAACTATGGCTACACCTTC
CASSLTASNYGYTF
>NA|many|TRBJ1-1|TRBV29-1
TGCAGCGTTTCTGCCCTTTATAGGAACACTGAAGCTTTCTTT
CSVSALYRNTEAFF
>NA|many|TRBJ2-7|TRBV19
TGTGCCAGTAGTATAGCTTCCGTGTCGGCCTACGAGCAGTACTTC
CASSIASVSAYEQYF
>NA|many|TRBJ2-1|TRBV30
TGTGCCTGGAGTGTACGGCGGCATGAGCAGTTCTTC
CAWSVRRHEQFF
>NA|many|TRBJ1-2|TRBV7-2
TGTGCCCATTGGACAGAATTCTATGGCTACACCTTC
CAHWTEFYGYTF
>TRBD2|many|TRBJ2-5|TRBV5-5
TGTGCCAGCAGCTTGGCCAGGACTAGCGGGCAAGAGACCCAGTACTTC
CASSLARTSGQETQYF
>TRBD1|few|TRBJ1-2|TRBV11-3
TGTGCCAGCAGCCTACGGACAGGGGGCCCTATAGGCGATGGCTACACCTTC
CASSLRTGGPIGDGYTF
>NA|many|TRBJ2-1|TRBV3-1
TGTGCCAGCAGCCAAAGCGTTAGTGAGCAGTTCTTC
CASSQSVSEQFF
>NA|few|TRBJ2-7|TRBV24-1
TGTGCCACCAGTGATTTTTGGTCAGCAAATACCTACGAGCAGTACTTC
CATSDFWSANTYEQYF
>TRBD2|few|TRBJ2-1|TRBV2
TGTGCCAGCAGTGGAGAGGGACTAGCGGGGAATGAGCAGTTCTTC
CASSGEGLAGNEQFF
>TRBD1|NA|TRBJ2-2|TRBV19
TGTGCCACCAGGGCCCCGGGACAGAGGGAGACCGGGGAGCTGTTTTTT
CATRAPGQRETGELFF
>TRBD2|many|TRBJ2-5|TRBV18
TGTGCCAGCTCACCGCCTTCAGTAGCGGGGGAGACCCAGTACTTC
CASSPPSVAGETQYF
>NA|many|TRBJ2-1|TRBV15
TGTGCCACCAGTCGTGCAGGGGGGAACGTTTACAATGAGCAGTTCTTC
CATSRAGGNVYNEQFF
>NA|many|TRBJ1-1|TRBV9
TGTGCCAGCAGCGTAAGGGACCTATTCAACACTGAAGCTTTCTTT
CASSVRDLFNTEAFF
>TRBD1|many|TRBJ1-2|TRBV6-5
TGTGCCAGCAGTTACTCCGCGACAGGGGGCGATGGCTACACCTTC
CASSYSATGGDGYTF
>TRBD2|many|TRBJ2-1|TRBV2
TGTGCCAGCAGTGATTCTAGCGGGGCGAACAATGAGCAGTTCTTC
CASSDSSGANNEQFF
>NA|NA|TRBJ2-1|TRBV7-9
TGTGCCAGCAGCCCATATAGAAGAGCACAAGGAATGGATAGCAATGAGCAGTTCTTC
CASSPYRRAQGMDSNEQFF
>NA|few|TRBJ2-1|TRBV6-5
TGTGCCAGCAGTTACTTTCTAGCGAAACGAGGCGATGAGCAGTTCTTC
CASSYFLAKRGDEQFF
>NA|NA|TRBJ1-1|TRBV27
TGTGCCAGCAGGAGACAGGTCCACCCGAACACTGAAGCTTTCTTT
CASRRQVHPNTEAFF
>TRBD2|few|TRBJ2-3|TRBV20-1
TGCAGTGCTAGAGATGCGGGGGTTAGCACAGATACGCAGTATTTT
CSARDAGVSTDTQYF
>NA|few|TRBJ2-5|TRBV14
TGTGTCAGCAGCCAAGCGATGGGGTTTAGGGAGACCCAGTACTTC
CVSSQAMGFRETQYF
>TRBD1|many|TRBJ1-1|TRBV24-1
TGTGCCACCAGTGATCGTACAGGGGGAAAGGTGAAGATGACTGAAGCTTTCTTT
CATSDRTGGKVKMTEAFF
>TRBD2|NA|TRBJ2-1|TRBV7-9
TGTGCCAGCAGCCCGATAACTAGCGGGAATTCCCACAATGAGCAGTTCTTC
CASSPITSGNSHNEQFF
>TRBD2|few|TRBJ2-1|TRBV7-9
TGTGCCAGCAGCCCAGAGACTAGCGGGAGGGACCTTAACTACAATGAGCAGTTCTTC
CASSPETSGRDLNYNEQFF
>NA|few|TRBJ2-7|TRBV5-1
TGCGCCAGCAGCTTTGACTATAACTCCTACGAGCAGTACTTC
CASSFDYNSYEQYF
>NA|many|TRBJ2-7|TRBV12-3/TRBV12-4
TGTGCCAGCAGTTTAGATCCGGAGTCCTACGAGCAGTACTTC
CASSLDPESYEQYF
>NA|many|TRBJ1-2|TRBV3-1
TGTGCCAGCAGCCAAGAATCCAGAAAAGGTGGCTACACCTTC
CASSQESRKGGYTF
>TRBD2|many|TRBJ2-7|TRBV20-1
TGCAGTACTAGAGATCGGTCGAGACTAGCGAACGAGCAGTACTTC
CSTRDRSRLANEQYF
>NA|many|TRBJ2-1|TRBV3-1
TGTGCCAGCAGCCAAATGAGCTCCTACAATGAGCAGTTCTTC
CASSQMSSYNEQFF
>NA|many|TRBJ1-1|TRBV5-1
TGCGCCAGCAGCTTAGCTTATTTTAACAGCTTGAACACTGAAGCTTTCTTT
CASSLAYFNSLNTEAFF
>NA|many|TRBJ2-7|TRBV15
TGTGCCACCAGCAGAGGGGGGGATATATACGAGCAGTACTTC
CATSRGGDIYEQYF
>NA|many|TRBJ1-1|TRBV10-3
TGTGCCATCAGTGAGGCGACCCCCGGCACTGAAGCTTTCTTT
CAISEATPGTEAFF
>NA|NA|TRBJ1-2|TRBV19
TGTGCCAGTAGCACCCCGGCTGGCTACACCTTC
CASSTPAGYTF
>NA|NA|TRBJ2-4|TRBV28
TGTGCCAGCAGTTTATTCCCCAGCAGGGGAAGCAAAAACATTCAGTACTTC
CASSLFPSRGSKNIQYF
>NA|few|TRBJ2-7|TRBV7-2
TGTGCCAGCAGCTCTCAGTTTTACTCCTACGAGCAGTACTTC
CASSSQFYSYEQYF
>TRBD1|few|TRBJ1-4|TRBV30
TGTGCCTGGAGGTCCACCGGGACAGCTTTGGAGGGACTGTTTTTT
CAWRSTGTALEGLFF
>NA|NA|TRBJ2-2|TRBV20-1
TGCAGTGCTGGCGTCGCTCAGGGTGGGAACACCGGGGAGCTGTTTTTT
CSAGVAQGGNTGELFF
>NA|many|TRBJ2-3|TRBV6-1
TGTGCCAGCAGTTTGGGGCCAGGGAGCTATACGCAGTATTTT
CASSLGPGSYTQYF
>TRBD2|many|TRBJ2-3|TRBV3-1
TGTGCCAGCAGAACGACTAGCGGTAGCACAGATACGCAGTATTTT
CASRTTSGSTDTQYF
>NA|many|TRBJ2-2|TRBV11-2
TGTGCCAGCAGCTTACACGGAGCGACCGCGAACACCGGGAAGCTGTTTTTT
CASSLHGATANTGKLFF
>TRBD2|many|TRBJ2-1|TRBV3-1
TGTGCCAGCAGCCAAGATATAGGGACTAGCGTATACAATGAGCAGTTCTTC
CASSQDIGTSVYNEQFF
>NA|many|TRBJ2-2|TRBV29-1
TGCAGCGTCAAGGTGGGGGCCGGGGAGCTGTTTTTT
CSVKVGAGELFF
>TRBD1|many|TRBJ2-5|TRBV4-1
TGCGCCAGCAGCCAACCAAGACAGGGGAGAAAAGAGACCCAGTACTTC
CASSQPRQGRKETQYF
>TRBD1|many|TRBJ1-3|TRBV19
TGTGCCAGTAGCAGACAGGGGTTCGGAAACACCATATATTTT
CASSRQGFGNTIYF
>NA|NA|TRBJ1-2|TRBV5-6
TGTGCCAGCAGCTTGAGGGCGTATTATGGCTACACCTTC
CASSLRAYYGYTF
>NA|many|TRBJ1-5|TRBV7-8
TGTGCCAGCAGCTTAGCGGGGGGAGGGGCTAGCAATCAGCCCCAGCATTTT
CASSLAGGGASNQPQHF
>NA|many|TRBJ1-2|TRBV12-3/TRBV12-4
TGTGCCAGCAGGGACGGCGGCAGGCCTCTGGGCTACACCTTC
CASRDGGRPLGYTF
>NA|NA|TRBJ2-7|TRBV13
TGTGCCAGCAGCTTAGAGGGGGGCCAAGGGGAGCAGTACTTC
CASSLEGGQGEQYF
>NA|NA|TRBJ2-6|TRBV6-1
TGTGCCAGCAGTCCTCTGACAGCTATCTCTGGGGCCAACGTCCTGACTTTC
CASSPLTAISGANVLTF
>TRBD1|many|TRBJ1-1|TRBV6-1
TGTGCCAGCGGACCGACAGGGGTTGACACTGAAGCTTTCTTT
CASGPTGVDTEAFF
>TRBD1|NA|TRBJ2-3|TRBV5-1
TGTGCCAGCAGGACGGGACAGTCAAGCACAGATACGCAGTATTTT
CASRTGQSSTDTQYF
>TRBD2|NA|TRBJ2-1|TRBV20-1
TGCAGTGCTCAGGGACTAGCGGGAGCTTGGGATCCCCCCAATGAGCAGTTCTTC
CSAQGLAGAWDPPNEQFF
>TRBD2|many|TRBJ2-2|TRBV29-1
TGCAGCGTTGTTAAGGGACTAGGAATCGGCGGGGAGCTGTTTTTT
CSVVKGLGIGGELFF